The present T cell receptor beta chain was sequenced within a study of response to subunit inactivated influenza vaccine. Study findings and constraints: Authors suggested each seasonal flu vaccination may recruit only limited numbers of new T cells.

For this clonotype: Its antigen is as yet unknown.

TCRdb reprocessed the RT-PCR reads with MiXCR, giving one entry per CDR3 protein. This table has under 850,000 distinct CDR3 sequences, around a sixth appearing once. In germline, CDR1 is SGHTA, CDR2 FQGNSA. Trimming removed 8 bases at V and 4 bases at J, with 18 bases between. This CDR3 is built from 15 residues. The receptor was derived from a man aged 45-60 years who received an inactivated influenza vaccine. The sample here was PBMCs from blood, taken less than 6 days after vaccination. This chain uses TRBV7-2 with TRBJ2-1; D might be TRBD2 (6 bases). The chain's CDR3 is CASGVNAGSYNEQFF. The CDR3, as DNA: TGTGCCAGCGGCGTAAATGCGGGAAGTTACAATGAGCAGTTCTTC.